A selection of T cell receptor beta chains follows, all from one sample in a study of T-cell memory formation after mild COVID-19. In TCRdb, the 5' RACE reads were re-called with MiXCR into one record per CDR3 protein. This table holds 170,000 or so distinct CDR3 sequences, 31% found once. Material for sequencing was PBMCs or a T cell subset sorted from them (not recorded which). Every receptor here comes from an adult woman who had mild COVID-19 (a few samples of this study predate the infection). Cell type and time point are not known. Each CDR3 is given with its conserved first and last residue. A D gene is named only where the DNA matches it firmly. Only part of the rows carry a size: once, few, many, or a class if the clone is expanded.

size,J,D,V,DNA,CDR3
few,TRBJ2-3,.,TRBV5-1,TGCGCCAGCAGCAGAACAGACAGAACAGATACGCAGTATTTT,CASSRTDRTDTQYF
once,TRBJ2-3,TRBD2,TRBV4-2,TGTGCCAGCAGCCCCCGGGCTAGCGGGGGGGCCGTAGATACGCAGTATTTT,CASSPRASGGAVDTQYF
.,TRBJ2-5,TRBD1,TRBV11-2,TGTGCCAGCAGCTTATTTGTCGGTTTGGTACAGGGGGCTTGGGAGACCCAGTACTTC,CASSLFVGLVQGAWETQYF
.,TRBJ2-7,TRBD1,TRBV4-3,TGCGCCAGCAGCCGCAACCGGGACAGGGTCCACGAGCAGTACTTC,CASSRNRDRVHEQYF
few,TRBJ2-2,TRBD2,TRBV24-1,TGTGCCACCAGTGATATCGGGGGGACGAACACCGGGGAGCTGTTTTTT,CATSDIGGTNTGELFF
.,TRBJ2-1,.,TRBV27,TGTGCCAGCAGTTTAGGCTGGTACAATGAGCAGTTCTTC,CASSLGWYNEQFF
few,TRBJ2-1,.,TRBV6-2/TRBV6-3,TGTGCCAGCAGTCCAATTTTGCCGGGGGACAATGAGCAGTTCTTC,CASSPILPGDNEQFF
few,TRBJ2-3,TRBD2,TRBV7-8,TGTGCCAGCAGCTTGGCGGGAGGCATGCAGTATTTT,CASSLAGGMQYF
.,TRBJ1-2,.,TRBV15,TGTGCCACCAGCAGAGATTATGGCAGGGAGGATGGCTACACCTTC,CATSRDYGREDGYTF
few,TRBJ2-1,TRBD2,TRBV5-1,TGCGCCAGCAGCTTCGGTAGGGGACTAGCGGGAGTTAAGGGTGAGCAGTTCTTC,CASSFGRGLAGVKGEQFF
.,TRBJ1-5,.,TRBV12-3/TRBV12-4,TGTGCCAGCAGTTCGGGGGAAAGGGGCAATCAGCCCCAGCATTTT,CASSSGERGNQPQHF
.,TRBJ2-7,.,TRBV7-6,TGTGCCAGCAGCTTAAAGGCGGGGACCACCTACGAGCAGTACTTC,CASSLKAGTTYEQYF
few,TRBJ1-4,TRBD1,TRBV20-1,TGCAGTGCAGGAGGACAGGGGAGTGAAAAACTGTTTTTT,CSAGGQGSEKLFF
many,TRBJ2-4,.,TRBV15,TGTGCCACCAGCAGAGATCGTCAGATCCGAAACATTCAGTACTTC,CATSRDRQIRNIQYF
many,TRBJ2-3,.,TRBV7-2,TGTGCCAGCAGCTTAAACAAGGCTGGCACAGATACGCAGTATTTT,CASSLNKAGTDTQYF
.,TRBJ2-7,.,TRBV6-5,TGTGCCAGCTCCCAAGGCGACAGCTCCTACGAGCAGTACTTC,CASSQGDSSYEQYF
.,TRBJ2-7,TRBD1,TRBV4-1,TGCGCCAGCAGCCCGTGGACAGGTCCTCGCGAGCAGTACTTC,CASSPWTGPREQYF
few,TRBJ2-7,.,TRBV6-5,TGTGCCAGCAGTTACTCGAAGAGGGGCGGCAGGCGGATCCGCGAGCAGTACTTC,CASSYSKRGGRRIREQYF
few,TRBJ2-2,.,TRBV2,TGTGCCAGCAGGGTGTACACCGGGGAGCTGTTTTTT,CASRVYTGELFF
.,TRBJ1-2,.,TRBV27,TGTGCCAGCAGTTTATCGGGCAGAGCTTATGGCTACACCTTC,CASSLSGRAYGYTF
few,TRBJ2-1,.,TRBV27,TGTGCCAGCAGTTTCTTTCCTGGGGTAATCAATGAGCAGTTCTTC,CASSFFPGVINEQFF
.,TRBJ2-3,TRBD2,TRBV6-5,TGTGCCAGCAGTTACGGCGCGGGAGGGCTAGTTAGCACAGATACGCAGTATTTT,CASSYGAGGLVSTDTQYF
few,TRBJ1-5,.,TRBV11-2,TGTGCCAGCAGCTGGGACCGGGGCAATCAGCCCCAGCATTTT,CASSWDRGNQPQHF
many,TRBJ1-1,.,TRBV20-1,TGCAGTGCCCCAGTTGGGGGGCCGGGGACTGAAGCTTTCTTT,CSAPVGGPGTEAFF
few,TRBJ2-6,.,TRBV6-5,TGTGCCAGCAGTTACTCGAGAGGGGCGACGGGGGCCAACGTCCTGACTTTC,CASSYSRGATGANVLTF
few,TRBJ2-1,.,TRBV4-3,TGCGCCAGCAGCCAAGGACAGTGGAGCTCCTACAATGAGCAGTTCTTC,CASSQGQWSSYNEQFF
few,TRBJ1-2,.,TRBV14,TGTGCCAGCAGCCAAGAGACAAGACAGGCTGACGGCTACACCTTC,CASSQETRQADGYTF
.,TRBJ2-1,TRBD2,TRBV4-1,TGCGCCAGCAGCCAAAGCGGGGGTCCGAGCTCCTACAATGAGCAGTTCTTC,CASSQSGGPSSYNEQFF
many,TRBJ1-2,.,TRBV7-2,TGTGCCAGCAGCTTAGAGAGGGGACCCTATGGCTACACCTTC,CASSLERGPYGYTF
few,TRBJ2-7,TRBD1,TRBV7-9,TGTGCCAGCAGCTCCCCCGGGACAGGGGCCTACGAGCAGTACTTC,CASSSPGTGAYEQYF
few,TRBJ2-1,.,TRBV7-2,TGTGCCAGCAGCTTAGGGGGGACACATTCCTACAATGAGCAGTTCTTC,CASSLGGTHSYNEQFF
few,TRBJ1-6,.,TRBV5-1,TGCGCCAGCAGCCGACAGGAGTCGAGCTCCTATAATTCACCCCTCCACTTT,CASSRQESSSYNSPLHF
few,TRBJ1-1,.,TRBV20-1,TGCAGTGCCCTTAGAGGGCTGGGAAACACTGAAGCTTTCTTT,CSALRGLGNTEAFF
few,TRBJ2-3,TRBD2,TRBV20-1,TGCAGTGCTCTCGGACTAGCGGGAGGGCCGAGCACAGATACGCAGTATTTT,CSALGLAGGPSTDTQYF
.,TRBJ2-3,TRBD2,TRBV25-1,TGTGCCAGCAGTGACGGGACTAGCGGGAGTTTCGATACGCAGTATTTT,CASSDGTSGSFDTQYF
.,TRBJ2-7,TRBD2,TRBV11-2,TGTGCCAGCAGCTTCGAAGCGTGGGCTAGCGGGACTTACGAGCAGTACTTC,CASSFEAWASGTYEQYF
few,TRBJ1-2,.,TRBV24-1,TGTGCCACCAGTGATACGCGACAGATCTATGGCTACACCTTC,CATSDTRQIYGYTF
few,TRBJ1-1,.,TRBV3-1,TGTGCCAGCAGCCAAGTACAGGGGAACACTGAAGCTTTCTTT,CASSQVQGNTEAFF
.,TRBJ2-1,.,TRBV6-1,TGTGCCAGCAGTGAAGGGCTGACTTCCAATGAGCAGTTCTTC,CASSEGLTSNEQFF
.,TRBJ1-5,.,TRBV25-1,TGTGCCAGCAGTGAGGGCAATCAGCCCCAGCATTTT,CASSEGNQPQHF
.,TRBJ2-5,.,TRBV7-9,TGTGCCAGCAGCTCAAGGGACCTGCGAGAGACCCAGTACTTC,CASSSRDLRETQYF
.,TRBJ2-2,.,TRBV7-9,TGTGCCAGCAGCCCCCAAATGGGCCCCGGGGAGCTGTTTTTT,CASSPQMGPGELFF
few,TRBJ2-1,TRBD2,TRBV4-3,TGCGCCAGCAGCCAAGATGCGCCGGGACTAGCGTTGGCCAATGAGCAGTTCTTC,CASSQDAPGLALANEQFF
.,TRBJ1-5,.,TRBV7-9,TGTGCCAGCAGCTTATTGTCGGAAAATCAGCCCCAGCATTTT,CASSLLSENQPQHF
.,TRBJ2-5,TRBD2,TRBV20-1,TGCAGTGCTAGAGTCAGCGGGGGGGTAGAAGAGACCCAGTACTTC,CSARVSGGVEETQYF
few,TRBJ2-3,.,TRBV4-3,TGCGCCAGCAGCCATTTGGGAGTCGGAGAAGATACGCAGTATTTT,CASSHLGVGEDTQYF
.,TRBJ1-1,.,TRBV7-6,TGTGCCAGCACCTTCGGACGGGGGGGGCAGACTGAAGCTTTCTTT,CASTFGRGGQTEAFF
.,TRBJ1-1,TRBD1,TRBV5-1,TGCGCCAGCAGCCAAGGACAGGGCGCGGACACTGAAGCTTTCTTT,CASSQGQGADTEAFF
few,TRBJ2-3,.,TRBV12-3/TRBV12-4,TGTGCCAGCAGTTTCGAACCGGGCCGCAAGGAGGAATTAAATGAGGATACGCAGTATTTT,CASSFEPGRKEELNEDTQYF
.,TRBJ1-2,TRBD1,TRBV7-9,TGTGCCAGCAGCCACATCCCGGGTACAGGGGCTAACTATGGCTACACCTTC,CASSHIPGTGANYGYTF
.,TRBJ1-5,.,TRBV20-1,TGCAGTGCTCAGTTAAGCAGGGGAAGAAATCAGCCCCAGCATTTT,CSAQLSRGRNQPQHF
.,TRBJ1-2,.,TRBV11-2,TGTGCCAGCAGCTACCTGGGGGGAATCTATGGCTACACCTTC,CASSYLGGIYGYTF
few,TRBJ2-1,TRBD1,TRBV29-1,TGCAGCGGCTACAGGGGGAATGAGCAGTTCTTC,CSGYRGNEQFF
few,TRBJ2-7,TRBD2,TRBV7-2,TGTGCCAGCAGCTTAGTCCCTAGCGGCTACGAGCAGTACTTC,CASSLVPSGYEQYF
.,TRBJ2-1,.,TRBV24-1,TGTGCCACCAGTAACTACAATGAGCAGTTCTTC,CATSNYNEQFF